This T cell receptor (beta chain) comes out of a study of PD-L1 blockade in urothelial cancer. Whole-study context: Male sex and bladder-origin urothelial cancer were recorded for about 90% of the roughly 30 patients. A median blood sample held approximately 140,000 T cells and more than 80,000 unique TCRs. Once treatment had started, blood was analyzed at 3 weeks (second dose) and again at 6 weeks. Patients arrived having already received 0 to 3 prior chemotherapy regimens.

The germline V gene has CDR1 SGHNT and CDR2 YYREEE (reference sequence). CDR3 length equals 15 residues. The V end lost 2 bases, the J end lost 0 bases, and 9 bases lay between the germline ends. Data came from immunoSEQ multiplex PCR; TCRdb stores just in-frame clones and leaves some out. The table records under 90,000 clones, 90% of them present only once. The clonotype originates from a man aged 55 to 70 with urothelial cancer. The input for sequencing was PBMCs, taken around atezolizumab (anti-PD-L1) treatment. The chain combines TRBV5-4 with TRBJ1-3, with D hard to call. The CDR3 protein is CASSFFSSSGNTIYF. The CDR3 DNA reads TGTGCCAGCAGCTTTTTTAGTAGCTCTGGAAACACCATATATTTT.